The 10 T cell receptor beta chains presented below share a single source sample, sequenced in a study of T cell clones after liver transplantation. Profiled with immunoSEQ multiplex PCR; TCRdb holds only in-frame clones, not every one. The sample contains about 70,000 clones, 75% to 85% of which appear only once. The specimen comprised CD4+ T cells from blood, sampled 12 months after liver transplant. Source of these receptors: a human patient who received a liver transplant. Some T cells may be supplied by the graft donor.

The chain couples TRBV6-6 to TRBJ1-2; D is undetermined. CDR1 and CDR2 (germline): MNHNY, SVGAGI (reference sequence). This CDR3 has 13 residues. With 2 bases removed from V and 6 bases from J, the gap between germline ends came to 10 bases. Here the CDR3 DNA reads TGTGCCAGCAGTTACGGACCCTTTGATGGCTACACCTTC. It specifies CASSYGPFDGYTF.

The V call is TRBV9, the J call TRBJ1-2, with D perhaps matching TRBD1 (5 bases). Germline lookup yields CDR1 SGDLS and CDR2 YYNGEE. The CDR3 totals 15 residues. V lost 3 bases, J lost 8 bases, and 20 bases lay in between. CDR3 region: CASSGGAGMAQGYTF. The CDR3 nucleotides read TGTGCCAGCAGCGGAGGGGCAGGGATGGCCCAGGGCTACACCTTC.

The gene calls are TRBV2 and TRBJ1-2; 7 nucleotides agree with TRBD1. V lost 10 bases and J lost 4; bases outside the gene matches: 9. There are 13 residues in the CDR3. The germline gives CDR1 SNHLY, CDR2 FYNNEI. The CDR3 spells CATRRQGGYGYTF. CDR3 nucleotides: TGTGCCACCCGTAGACAGGGCGGCTATGGCTACACCTTC.

The rearrangement uses TRBV4-1 and TRBJ2-4; D is possibly TRBD2 (5 bases). V was shortened by 2 bases and J by 0 bases, with 14 bases between the two germline ends. This CDR3 spans 17 amino acids. Germline-derived CDR1 and CDR2 are MGHRA and YSYEKL. The chain's CDR3 is CASSQNRAVLAKNIQYF. The CDR3 DNA follows: TGCGCCAGCAGCCAAAATCGAGCGGTACTAGCCAAAAACATTCAGTACTTC.

The V gene is TRBV9, the J gene TRBJ2-6; no reliable D call. V gave up 3 bases and J gave up 0 bases, with 4 bases separating them. CDR1 is SGDLS, CDR2 YYNGEE, per germline. The length of the CDR3 is 14 residues. In DNA form, the CDR3 reads TGTGCCAGCAGCGCGTACTCTGGGGCCAACGTCCTGACTTTC. This gives the protein CASSAYSGANVLTF.

This clone was seen more than once but under ten times. The chain employs TRBV29-1 and TRBJ1-2, with TRBD1 as a possible D gene (5 bases). The germline V gene encodes CDR1 SQVTM and CDR2 ANQGSEA. The CDR3 runs to 11 residues. CDR3 region: CIGGTDYGYTF. The CDR3 DNA is TGCATCGGGGGTACGGACTATGGCTACACCTTC.

The V and J genes are TRBV9 and TRBJ2-3; 10 nucleotides line up with TRBD2. This CDR3 spans 15 amino acids. Germline V gives CDR1 SGDLS, CDR2 YYNGEE. J was trimmed by 4 bases and V by 4 bases; bases with no gene match: 6. Here the CDR3 reads CASSPLAGDADTQYF. In DNA, the CDR3 is TGTGCCAGCAGCCCCCTAGCGGGAGACGCAGATACGCAGTATTTT.

The chain is built from TRBV5-1 and TRBJ1-2, with D possibly TRBD1 on 5 matching bases. Trimming stripped 0 bases from V and 6 bases from J, with 9 bases between. This CDR3 is built from 13 residues. Looked up from germline, CDR1 is SGHRS and CDR2 is YFSETQ. The CDR3 reads CASSLGQPNGYTF. The CDR3 DNA sequence: TGCGCCAGCAGCTTGGGACAGCCCAATGGCTACACCTTC.

This clone was seen a single time. The V and J genes are TRBV4-1 and TRBJ2-6; 8 bases line up with TRBD1. Germline lookup yields CDR1 MGHRA and CDR2 YSYEKL. The CDR3 consists of 19 residues. Unmatched junction bases numbered 15, after V lost 4 bases and J lost 4 bases. Here the CDR3 reads CASSLTDRVPRRGANVLTF. CDR3 nucleotides: TGCGCCAGCAGCCTCACGGACAGGGTCCCCCGCCGCGGGGCCAACGTCCTGACTTTC.

This clone was counted only a few times. This chain links TRBV28 with TRBJ2-7, with D maybe TRBD2 (6 bases). CDR1 MDHEN and CDR2 SYDVKM come from the germline V gene. V shed 3 bases and J shed 2 bases, with 14 bases lying between them. There are 15 residues in the CDR3. The CDR3 spells CASSFVSGNTYEQYF. In DNA form, the CDR3 reads TGTGCCAGCAGTTTTGTTAGCGGTAACACCTACGAGCAGTACTTC.